This entry features one T cell receptor (beta chain) sequence. The data originate from a study of shared clonotypes between healthy human individuals. Study-wide context: Researchers drew samples from a couple of women and three men aged 18 to 49.

Unsorted samples relied on about 90 million PBMCs, which served as the source of genomic DNA. The CDR3 has 15 amino acids. V was cut by 0 bases and J by 2 bases, with 12 bases left in between. Germline assignment: CDR1 SGDLS and CDR2 YYNGEE. Running of the assay took place at deep level. Libraries were prepared by immunoSEQ multiplex PCR; TCRdb keeps only in-frame clonotypes and omits some of them. The sample lists fewer than 700,000 clones, around 78% occurring once. This clonotype was sampled from a woman aged 35 to 49 in good health. Some clones in this sample may be carry-over from other donors' samples. The chain uses TRBV9 and TRBJ2-7; D uncertain. The sample was PBMCs. The CDR3 here is CASSVGVGSTYEQYF. In DNA form, the CDR3 reads TGTGCCAGCAGCGTAGGGGTCGGATCCACCTACGAGCAGTACTTC.